This T cell receptor beta chain was obtained from a study of cytomegalovirus exposure and HLA in healthy donors. Overall study: The roughly 120 million unique TCR beta sequences, from roughly 170 million T cells, were found by an earlier analysis. Findings and limits, study-wide: In vitro testing confirmed a few CMV-associated chains as specific for CMV antigens. An observed cluster of highly shared sequence variants was recorded as a likely sequencing artifact.

About this clone: Its antigen is unidentified.

V lost 2 bases and J lost 7, with 14 bases in between. This CDR3 is built from 14 residues. CDR1 and CDR2 (germline): WSHSY, SAAADI. The study ran its PCR with 60 Vbeta and 13 Jbeta primers. TCRdb's copy holds only in-frame clones and misses some; the assay was immunoSEQ multiplex PCR. The sample contains approximately 100,000 clones, 76% of which appear only once. The clonotype comes from a young woman in good health and CMV-seropositive. The sequencing sample was made of PBMCs. This chain joins TRBV10-2 and TRBJ1-1; D call uncertain. The CDR3 DNA reads TGCGCCAGCAGTGAGGTGGGGAGAAACCTTGAAGCTTTCTTT. Encoded protein: CASSEVGRNLEAFF.